These 2 T cell receptor beta chains share one sample of origin, sequenced in a study of blood T cell repertoires in COVID-19 (dated by TCRdb to 2020 to 2022). To prepare the library, the immunoSEQ multiplex PCR assay was applied. TCRdb provides this immuneACCESS table in a form limited to in-frame rearrangements. Some clones are lacking; in checked studies, under half of them reflect an unresolved V gene, and why the rest are absent is not known. The sample table lists about 97,000 clones, about 91% of them with a count of one. 15% to 20% of the sample goes to the ten largest clones. Sequencing was carried out using peripheral blood. All receptors derive from a man between 45 and 60 years old with acute or convalescent COVID-19.

Worth noting for this clone: The conserved phenylalanine or tryptophan is not found at the CDR3 terminus, so this likely reflects a read error. No DNA is shown, since the ends of the CDR3 on it are uncertain; the CDR3 is the one TCRdb lists. The genes are TRBV7-6 and TRBJ1-2. The V gene's germline CDR1 is SGHVS and CDR2 FNYEAQ. With termini counted, the CDR3 has 17 amino acids. The CDR3 here is CASSLALGVIQGGIGWL.

This clone was detected a few times. The chain is built from TRBV2 and TRBJ1-2; no reliable D call. The germline V gene has CDR1 SNHLY and CDR2 FYNNEI. The ends were cut back, 2 bases at V and 4 bases at J, with 11 bases in the middle. This CDR3 comprises 14 residues. The CDR3 sequence: CASSEQSSFYGYTF. The CDR3 DNA reads TGTGCCAGCAGTGAACAATCGAGCTTCTATGGCTACACCTTC.